These 18 T cell receptor beta chains came from one sample sequenced in a study of CD8 T cells in Susac syndrome (dated by TCRdb to 2018 to 2020). Libraries were built with the immunoSEQ multiplex PCR assay. RNA was extracted with the RNeasy kit and about 0.5 to 1 ug was reverse transcribed using random hexamers. TCRdb trimmed the raw reads at Q25, called clones with MiXCR and kept productive beta chains. Every entry covers one CDR3 protein and lists the most common genes and DNA from its rows. The sample records roughly 330,000 distinct CDR3 sequences, 90% to 95% of which are singletons. 0.065% of the sample rests with the top ten. Sequenced material: CD4+ T cells from PBMCs. These receptors all come from a human donor with multiple sclerosis.

This chain joins TRBV29-1 and TRBJ1-1; D is perhaps TRBD1 (6 bases). The CDR3 runs to 14 residues. Trimming shortened V by 5 bases and J by 5 bases, and 18 bases separated the two germline ends. Germline-derived CDR1 and CDR2 are SQVTM and ANQGSEA. CDR3 loop: CSVNPQGKKTEAFF. DNA for the CDR3: TGCAGCGTTAACCCCCAGGGGAAGAAAACTGAAGCTTTCTTT.

In this sample, this clonotype turned up once. This sequence joins TRBV9 and TRBJ1-6; D is unresolved. Looked up from germline, CDR1 is SGDLS and CDR2 is YYNGEE. The CDR3 covers 13 residues. V was trimmed by 4 bases and J by 7 bases, leaving 9 bases between them. CDR3 protein: CASSPTENSPLHF. The DNA of the CDR3 is TGTGCCAGCAGCCCGACGGAAAATTCACCCCTCCACTTT.

This chain joins TRBV18 and TRBJ2-3, with D tentatively TRBD1 (5 bases). The CDR3 length is 16 residues. Germline-derived CDR1 and CDR2 are KGHSH and LQKENI. V was pared by 3 bases and J by 1 base, with 14 bases between. The CDR3 loop reads CASSPGPGPRTDTQYF. The CDR3 nucleotides read TGTGCCAGCTCACCGGGGCCGGGCCCCCGCACAGATACGCAGTATTTT. Together with reference TRBV18 and TRBJ2-3, the CDR3 gives the full variable domain: NAGVMQNPRHLVRRRGQEARLRCSPMKGHSHVYWYRQLPEEGLKFMVYLQKENIIDESGMPKERFSAEFPKEGPSILRIQQVVRGDSAAYFCASSPGPGPRTDTQYFGPGTRLTVL.

On this clonotype itself: The junction departs from the called germline gene at one end, perhaps through a read error. The V call is TRBV11-2, the J call TRBJ2-6, with a tentative D call TRBD1 (5 bases). Looked up from germline, CDR1 is SGHAT and CDR2 is FQNNGV. This CDR3 spans 17 amino acids. The CDR3 coding sequence is TGTGCCAGCAGCCCTACGGTCGGGTCCTCTGGGGCCAACGTCCTGACCTTC. It is translated as CASSPTVGSSGANVLTF.

V and J are TRBV5-1 and TRBJ2-3; D is unclear. Trimming took 0 bases from V and 2 from J, leaving 13 bases between them. CDR1 is SGHRS and CDR2 is YFSETQ in the germline V gene. This CDR3 has 16 amino acids. The CDR3 protein is CASSLAGQANTDTQYF. The CDR3 bases are TGCGCCAGCAGCTTGGCCGGGCAGGCGAACACAGATACGCAGTATTTT.

The chain is built from TRBV5-1 and TRBJ2-1, with TRBD2 as a possible D gene (5 bases). The germline gives CDR1 SGHRS, CDR2 YFSETQ. V gave up 6 bases and J gave up 9 bases, with 16 bases separating them. The CDR3 extends over 13 amino acids. CDR3 sequence: CASTISARGEQFF. CDR3 bases: TGCGCCAGCACCATCTCCGCTCGGGGTGAGCAGTTCTTC. Combining the CDR3 with reference TRBV5-1 and TRBJ2-1 gives the whole variable domain KAGVTQTPRYLIKTRGQQVTLSCSPISGHRSVSWYQQTPGQGLQFLFEYFSETQRNKGNFPGRFSGRQFSNSRSEMNVSTLELGDSALYLCASTISARGEQFFGPGTRLTVL.

The genes are TRBV10-3 and TRBJ2-1; TRBD2 agrees at 12 bases. With V trimmed by 6 bases and J by 6 bases, 6 bases remained unmatched. The CDR3 extends over 15 amino acids. Germline lookup yields CDR1 ENHRY and CDR2 SYGVKD. CDR3 nucleotide sequence: TGTGCCATCAGGGACCCTAGCGGGAGGGCCAATGAGCAGTTCTTC. Translating it yields CAIRDPSGRANEQFF.

This clonotype was recorded once. The chain is built from TRBV7-9 and TRBJ2-2; D tentatively fits TRBD1 or TRBD2 (5 bases each). The CDR3 length is 17 residues. Trimming pared 4 bases from V and 2 bases from J, leaving 17 bases between. Germline V gene sequence: CDR1 SEHNR, CDR2 FQNEAQ (reference sequence). In DNA, the CDR3 is TGTGCCAGCAGCTCACCGCCCGGGACCTCTAACACCGGGGAGCTGTTTTTT. It codes for CASSSPPGTSNTGELFF.

This clonotype was seen a single time. The chain uses TRBV29-1 and TRBJ1-3, with D hard to call. Germline loops: CDR1 SQVTM, CDR2 ANQGSEA. V was shortened by 1 base and J by 4 bases, with 11 bases between the two germline ends. The CDR3 runs 14 residues. This CDR3 is CSVEVASSGNTIYF. CDR3 nucleotide sequence: TGCAGCGTTGAAGTGGCGTCGTCGGGAAACACCATATATTTT.

This chain joins TRBV7-6 and TRBJ1-2; D possibly corresponds to TRBD1 (5 bases). The length of the CDR3 is 16 residues. In germline, CDR1 is SGHVS, CDR2 FNYEAQ. The germline V and J ends were trimmed by 1 base and 8 bases, with 20 bases remaining between them. The CDR3 DNA sequence: TGTGCCAGCAGCTTAGATGGGAGGTTGGGGCGTTCGGGCTACACCTTC. Its translation is CASSLDGRLGRSGYTF.

V usage is TRBV3-1 and J usage is TRBJ2-5; tentatively, D is TRBD1 or TRBD2 (5 bases each). Trimming took off 4 bases at V and 0 bases at J, with 12 bases between the two ends. The CDR3 loop spans 15 amino acids. The V gene's germline CDR1 is LGHDT and CDR2 YNNKEL (reference sequence). CDR3 residues: CASSPSVGDQETQYF. CDR3 sequence (DNA): TGTGCCAGCAGCCCTTCCGTGGGGGACCAAGAGACCCAGTACTTC.

V usage is TRBV18 and J usage is TRBJ2-6; 8 positions match TRBD1. From germline, CDR1 is KGHSH and CDR2 LQKENI. Trimming took 2 bases from V and 2 from J; bases not matched to a gene: 2. This CDR3 region has 16 residues. The CDR3 spells CASSPGQGPGANVLTF. Written as DNA, the CDR3 is TGTGCCAGCTCACCAGGACAGGGCCCTGGGGCCAACGTCCTGACTTTC.

This chain joins TRBV7-9 and TRBJ1-1; D ambiguous. The V gene's germline CDR1 is SEHNR and CDR2 FQNEAQ (reference sequence). CDR3 length: 15 amino acids. V was trimmed by 2 bases and J by 2 bases, leaving 12 bases between them. CDR3 loop: CASSLSSADNTEAFF. CDR3 sequence (DNA): TGTGCCAGCAGCTTAAGCTCGGCGGATAACACTGAAGCTTTCTTT.

This clonotype came up a few times. The chain combines TRBV5-6 with TRBJ1-2, with a tentative D call TRBD1 (5 bases). Per the germline V gene, CDR1 is SGHDT and CDR2 is YYEEEE. V was clipped by 0 bases and J by 2 bases, with 11 bases between them. The CDR3 extends over 15 amino acids. The CDR3 loop is CASSLVGRANYGYTF. The CDR3 nucleotides are TGTGCCAGCAGCTTGGTCGGCAGGGCCAACTATGGCTACACCTTC.

This sequence joins TRBV5-4 and TRBJ2-3; D call uncertain. Per germline, CDR1 SGHNT and CDR2 YYREEE (reference sequence). Trimming removed 0 bases at V and 7 bases at J, with 15 bases between. This CDR3 contains 15 residues. The CDR3 nucleotides read TGTGCCAGCAGCTTGGGGGCTCCTACACCCAATACGCAGTATTTT. Protein sequence: CASSLGAPTPNTQYF.

The chain carries TRBV7-9 and TRBJ1-2; TRBD1 is a possible D gene (5 bases). The CDR3 covers 13 residues. Germline CDR1 reads SEHNR; CDR2 reads FQNEAQ (reference sequence). Trimming removed 5 bases from V and 8 bases from J, with 15 bases in between. The CDR3 nucleotides read TGTGCCAGCAGCCCCGGGGGATGGCGGGGCTACACCTTC. Its protein product is CASSPGGWRGYTF.

This chain links TRBV5-4 with TRBJ2-1; D might be TRBD1 (6 bases). Germline CDR1 is SGHNT and CDR2 is YYREEE (reference sequence). V was shortened by 2 bases and J by 3 bases, with 15 bases between the two germline ends. This CDR3 has 16 residues. The DNA for the CDR3 is TGTGCCAGCAGCTTCGGGCAGGGGCCGGGCTACAATGAGCAGTTCTTC. Its protein is CASSFGQGPGYNEQFF.

As DNA, the CDR3 is TGCGCCAGCAGCTTACAGGGGTCTAGCACAGATACGCAGTATTTT. It codes for CASSLQGSSTDTQYF. The chain couples TRBV5-1 to TRBJ2-3, with TRBD1 matching 7 bases. The CDR3 length is 15 residues. The germline gives CDR1 SGHRS, CDR2 YFSETQ. V lost 2 bases to trimming and J lost 0 bases; unmatched junction nucleotides: 3.